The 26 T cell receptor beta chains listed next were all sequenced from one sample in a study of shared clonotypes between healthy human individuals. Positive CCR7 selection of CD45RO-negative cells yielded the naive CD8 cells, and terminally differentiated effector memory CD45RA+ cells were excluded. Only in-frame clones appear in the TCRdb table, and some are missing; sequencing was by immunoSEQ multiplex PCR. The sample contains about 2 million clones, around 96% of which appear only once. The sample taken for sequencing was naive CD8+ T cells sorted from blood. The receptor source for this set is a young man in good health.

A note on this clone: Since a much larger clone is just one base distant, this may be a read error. The CDR3 spells CASSQIYTENTEAFF. As DNA, the CDR3 is TGCGCCAGCAGCCAAATTTACACCGAGAACACTGAAGCTTTCTTT. J is TRBJ1-1 and V is TRBV4-3; D unclear. The V and J ends lost 2 bases and 1 base respectively, with 11 bases between them. The germline V gene encodes CDR1 LGHNA and CDR2 YSLEER. The CDR3 is 15 amino acids.

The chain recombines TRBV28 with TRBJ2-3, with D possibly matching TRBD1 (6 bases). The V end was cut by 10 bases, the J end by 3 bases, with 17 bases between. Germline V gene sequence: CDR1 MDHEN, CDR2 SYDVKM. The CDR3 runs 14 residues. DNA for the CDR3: TGTGCCACCGATCGGGACACCGGTACAGATACGCAGTATTTT. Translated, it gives CATDRDTGTDTQYF.

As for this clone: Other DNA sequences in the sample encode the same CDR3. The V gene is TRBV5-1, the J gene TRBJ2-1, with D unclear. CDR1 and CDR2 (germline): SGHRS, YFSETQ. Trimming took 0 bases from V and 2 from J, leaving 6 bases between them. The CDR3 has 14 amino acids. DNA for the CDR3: TGCGCCAGCAGCTTGGAAGGGCCCTACAATGAGCAGTTCTTC. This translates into CASSLEGPYNEQFF.

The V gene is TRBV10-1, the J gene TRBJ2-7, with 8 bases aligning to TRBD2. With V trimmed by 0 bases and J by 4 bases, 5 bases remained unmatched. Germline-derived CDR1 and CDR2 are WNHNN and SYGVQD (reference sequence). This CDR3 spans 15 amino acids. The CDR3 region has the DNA TGCGCCAGCAGTGAGTCGCGGGGGGAGAATTACGAGCAGTACTTC. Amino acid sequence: CASSESRGENYEQYF.

The CDR3 nucleotides are TGTGCCAGCAGTTACTATGGGGTAGGCCAGCCCCAGCATTTT. Translating it yields CASSYYGVGQPQHF. This sequence joins TRBV6-5 and TRBJ1-5, with D uncertain. Germline V CDR1 and CDR2: MNHEY, SVGAGI. Trimming removed 1 base from V and 7 bases from J, with 11 bases in between. This CDR3 comprises 14 residues.

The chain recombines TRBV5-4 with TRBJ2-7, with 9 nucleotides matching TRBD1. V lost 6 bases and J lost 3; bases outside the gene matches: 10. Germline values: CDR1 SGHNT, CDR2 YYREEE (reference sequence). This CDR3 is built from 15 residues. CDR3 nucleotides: TGTGCCAGCACCTACACCGGGACAGGGATCTACGAGCAGTACTTC. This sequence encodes CASTYTGTGIYEQYF.

This CDR3 is CASRTSGPHNSPLHF. The CDR3 nucleotides read TGTGCCAGTAGAACCTCCGGGCCGCATAATTCACCCCTCCACTTT. The rearrangement uses TRBV19 and TRBJ1-6; D is undetermined. Trimming took 6 bases from V and 5 from J, leaving 14 bases between them. CDR1 LNHDA and CDR2 SQIVND come from the germline V gene (reference sequence). The CDR3 spans 15 residues.

The CDR3 DNA sequence: TGCGCCAGCAGCCAAGATAACGGACCTCTAGCCAAAAACATTCAGTACTTC. Amino acid sequence: CASSQDNGPLAKNIQYF. The J gene is TRBJ2-4, the V gene TRBV4-1, with D uncertain. The V gene's germline CDR1 is MGHRA and CDR2 YSYEKL. V shed 0 bases and J shed 0 bases, with 12 bases lying between them. This CDR3 is 17 amino acids long.

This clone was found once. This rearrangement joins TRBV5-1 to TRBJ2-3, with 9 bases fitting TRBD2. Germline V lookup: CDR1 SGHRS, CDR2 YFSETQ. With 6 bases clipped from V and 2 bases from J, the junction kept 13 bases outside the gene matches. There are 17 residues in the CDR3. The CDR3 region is CASTSVPGTSFTDTQYF. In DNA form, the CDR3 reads TGCGCCAGCACCTCAGTCCCCGGGACTAGCTTCACAGATACGCAGTATTTT.

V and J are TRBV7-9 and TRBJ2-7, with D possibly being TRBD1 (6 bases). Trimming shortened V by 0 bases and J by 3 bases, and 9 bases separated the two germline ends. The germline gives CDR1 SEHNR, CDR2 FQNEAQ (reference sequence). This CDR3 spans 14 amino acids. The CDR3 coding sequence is TGTGCCAGCAGCTTAGCTGGGGACAACTACGAGCAGTACTTC. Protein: CASSLAGDNYEQYF.

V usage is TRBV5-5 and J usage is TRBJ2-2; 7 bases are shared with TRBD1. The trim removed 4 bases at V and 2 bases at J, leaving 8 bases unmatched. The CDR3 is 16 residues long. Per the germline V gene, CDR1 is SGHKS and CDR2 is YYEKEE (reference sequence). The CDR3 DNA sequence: TGTGCCAGCAGCACACGACAGGGTGAAAACACCGGGGAGCTGTTTTTT. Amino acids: CASSTRQGENTGELFF.

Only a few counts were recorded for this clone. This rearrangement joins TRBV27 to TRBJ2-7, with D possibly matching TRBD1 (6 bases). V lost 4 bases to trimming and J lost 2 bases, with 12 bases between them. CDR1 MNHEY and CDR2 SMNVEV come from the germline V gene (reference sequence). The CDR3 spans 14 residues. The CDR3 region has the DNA TGTGCCAGCAGTTCATGGGACAATACCTACGAGCAGTACTTC. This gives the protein CASSSWDNTYEQYF.

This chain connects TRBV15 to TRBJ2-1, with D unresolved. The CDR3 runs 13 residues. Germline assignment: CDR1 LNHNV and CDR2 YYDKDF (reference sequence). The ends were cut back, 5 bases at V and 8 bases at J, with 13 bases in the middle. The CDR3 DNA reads TGTGCCACCAGCCTTTCCTCTGGGGATGAGCAGTTCTTC. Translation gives CATSLSSGDEQFF. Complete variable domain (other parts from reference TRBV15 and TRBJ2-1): DAMVIQNPRYQVTQFGKPVTLSCSQTLNHNVMYWYQQKSSQAPKLLFHYYDKDFNNEADTPDNFQSRRPNTSFCFLDIRSPGLGDTAMYLCATSLSSGDEQFFGPGTRLTVL.

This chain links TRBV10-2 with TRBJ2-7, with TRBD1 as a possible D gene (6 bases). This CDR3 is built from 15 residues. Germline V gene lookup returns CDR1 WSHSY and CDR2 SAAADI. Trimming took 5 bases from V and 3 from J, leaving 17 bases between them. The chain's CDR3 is CASSTPGTNLYEQYF. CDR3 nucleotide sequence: TGCGCCAGCAGTACTCCCGGGACAAATCTCTACGAGCAGTACTTC.

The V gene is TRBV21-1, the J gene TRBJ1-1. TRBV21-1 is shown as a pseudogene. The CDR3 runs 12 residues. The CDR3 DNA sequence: TGTGCCAGCAGCAAAGAGGCGAGTGGAGCTTTCTTT. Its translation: CASSKEASGAFF.

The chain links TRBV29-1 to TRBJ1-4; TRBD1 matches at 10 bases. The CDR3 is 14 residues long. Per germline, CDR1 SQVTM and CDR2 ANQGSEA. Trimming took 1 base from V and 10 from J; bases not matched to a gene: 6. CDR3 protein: CSVEGDRGRGKLFF. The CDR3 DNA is TGCAGCGTTGAAGGGGACAGGGGTCGCGGAAAACTGTTTTTT.

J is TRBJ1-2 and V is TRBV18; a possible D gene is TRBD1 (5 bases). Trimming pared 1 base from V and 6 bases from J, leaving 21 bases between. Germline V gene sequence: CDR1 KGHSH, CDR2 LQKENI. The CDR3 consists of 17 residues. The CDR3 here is CASSPQSRDWSPNGYTF. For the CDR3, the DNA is TGTGCCAGCTCACCACAATCCAGGGATTGGTCTCCTAATGGCTACACCTTC.

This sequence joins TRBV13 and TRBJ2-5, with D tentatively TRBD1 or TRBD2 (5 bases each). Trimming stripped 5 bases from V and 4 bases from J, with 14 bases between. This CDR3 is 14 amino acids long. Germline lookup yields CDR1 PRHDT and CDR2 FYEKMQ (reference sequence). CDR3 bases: TGTGCCAGCAGCCAACAGGTGGAGGTAGAGACCCAGTACTTC. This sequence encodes CASSQQVEVETQYF.

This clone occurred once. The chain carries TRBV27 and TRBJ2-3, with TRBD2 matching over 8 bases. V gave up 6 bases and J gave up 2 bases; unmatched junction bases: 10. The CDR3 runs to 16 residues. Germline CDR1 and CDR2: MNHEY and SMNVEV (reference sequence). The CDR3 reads CASRPSSGEYTDTQYF. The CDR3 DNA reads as TGTGCCAGCAGGCCCAGTAGCGGGGAGTACACAGATACGCAGTATTTT.

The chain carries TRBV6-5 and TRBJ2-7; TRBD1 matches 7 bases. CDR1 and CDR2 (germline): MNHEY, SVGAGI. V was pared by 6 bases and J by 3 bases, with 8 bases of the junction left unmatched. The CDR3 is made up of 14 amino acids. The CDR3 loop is CASSQFRDSYEQYF. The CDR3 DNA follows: TGTGCCAGCAGCCAATTTCGGGACAGCTACGAGCAGTACTTC.

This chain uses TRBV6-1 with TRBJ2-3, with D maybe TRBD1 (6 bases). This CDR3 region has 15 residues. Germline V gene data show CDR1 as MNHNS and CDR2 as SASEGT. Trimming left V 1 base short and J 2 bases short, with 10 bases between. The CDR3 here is CASSEGGHLTDTQYF. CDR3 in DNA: TGTGCCAGCAGTGAAGGGGGACACCTCACAGATACGCAGTATTTT.

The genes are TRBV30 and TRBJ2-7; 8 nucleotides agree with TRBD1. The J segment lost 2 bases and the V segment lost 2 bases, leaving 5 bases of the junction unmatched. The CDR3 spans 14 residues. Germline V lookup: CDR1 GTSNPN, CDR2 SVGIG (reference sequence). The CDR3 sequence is CAWSNGQGAYEQYF. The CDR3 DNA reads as TGTGCCTGGAGTAATGGACAGGGCGCCTACGAGCAGTACTTC.

CDR3 region: CASSEGRPVRDQPQHF. CDR3 DNA sequence: TGCGCCAGCAGTGAGGGTAGACCCGTCAGGGATCAGCCCCAGCATTTT. This chain links TRBV10-1 with TRBJ1-5, with a possible D match to TRBD1 (5 bases). V lost 2 bases and J lost 5, with 16 bases in between. Looked up from germline, CDR1 is WNHNN and CDR2 is SYGVQD (reference sequence). The CDR3 totals 16 residues.

The CDR3 coding sequence is TGCGCCAGCAGTGAGTCGTGGGGGACCGAGAATGAAAAACTGTTTTTT. Encoded protein: CASSESWGTENEKLFF. This rearrangement joins TRBV10-2 to TRBJ1-4, with a tentative D call TRBD1 (5 bases). CDR1 and CDR2 (germline): WSHSY, SAAADI. This CDR3 spans 16 amino acids. The V gene lost 0 bases and the J gene lost 5 bases, with 13 bases spanning the gap.

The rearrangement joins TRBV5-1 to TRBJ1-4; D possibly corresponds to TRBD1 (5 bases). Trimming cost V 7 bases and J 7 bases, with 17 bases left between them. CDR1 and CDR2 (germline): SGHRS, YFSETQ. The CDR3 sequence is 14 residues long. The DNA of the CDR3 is TGCGCCAGCTCTACCGGGACCAGCGGTGAAAAACTGTTTTTT. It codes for CASSTGTSGEKLFF.

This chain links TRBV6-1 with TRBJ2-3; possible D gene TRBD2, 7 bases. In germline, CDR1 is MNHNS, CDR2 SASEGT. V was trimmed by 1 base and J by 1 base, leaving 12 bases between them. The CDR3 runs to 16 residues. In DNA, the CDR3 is TGTGCCAGCAGTGAAGAGGGGGGGCTCGGCACAGATACGCAGTATTTT. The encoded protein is CASSEEGGLGTDTQYF.